This T cell receptor beta chain stems from a study of cytomegalovirus exposure and HLA in healthy donors. The study ran its PCR with 60 Vbeta and 13 Jbeta primers. Sequencing was performed with immunoSEQ multiplex PCR; in TCRdb, only in-frame clones are kept and a portion is missing. The table counts 150,000 to 200,000 clones; approximately 0.8% lies in the top ten. CDR1 LGHNA and CDR2 YSLEER come from the germline V gene. CDR3 length equals 16 residues. V was pared by 1 base and J by 4 bases, with 3 bases of the junction left unmatched. Sequences were obtained from PBMCs. This chain connects TRBV4-3 to TRBJ2-1; 11 nucleotides align to TRBD2. This TCR was recovered from a woman in her late teens or twenties in good health and CMV-seropositive. The chain's CDR3 is CASSQAGTSGYNEQFF. The CDR3 region has the DNA TGCGCCAGCAGCCAAGCTGGGACTAGCGGATACAATGAGCAGTTCTTC.